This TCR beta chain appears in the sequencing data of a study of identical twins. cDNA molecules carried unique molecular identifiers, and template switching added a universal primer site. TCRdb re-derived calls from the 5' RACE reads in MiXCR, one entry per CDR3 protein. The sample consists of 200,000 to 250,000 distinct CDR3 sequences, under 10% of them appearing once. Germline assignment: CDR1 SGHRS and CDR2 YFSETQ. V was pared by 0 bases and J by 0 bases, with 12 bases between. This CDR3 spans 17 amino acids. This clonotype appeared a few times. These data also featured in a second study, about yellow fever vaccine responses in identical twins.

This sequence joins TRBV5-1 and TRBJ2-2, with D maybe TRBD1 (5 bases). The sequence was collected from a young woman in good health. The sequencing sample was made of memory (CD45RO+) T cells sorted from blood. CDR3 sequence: CASSLVGQVTNTGELFF. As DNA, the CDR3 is TGCGCCAGCAGCTTGGTGGGGCAGGTCACGAACACCGGGGAGCTGTTTTTT. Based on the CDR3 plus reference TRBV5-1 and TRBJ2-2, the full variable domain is KAGVTQTPRYLIKTRGQQVTLSCSPISGHRSVSWYQQTPGQGLQFLFEYFSETQRNKGNFPGRFSGRQFSNSRSEMNVSTLELGDSALYLCASSLVGQVTNTGELFFGEGSRLTVL.